Shown below are 29 T cell receptor beta chains from a single sample sequenced in a study of cytomegalovirus exposure and HLA in healthy donors. 60 Vbeta and 13 Jbeta primers were used in PCR. Assay used: immunoSEQ multiplex PCR; TCRdb lists only in-frame clones, some missing. Of about 100,000 clones in the sample, about 70% were seen once. Sequencing input: PBMCs. These receptors were obtained from a woman aged 18-30 years in good health and CMV-seropositive.

This clone occurred many times. The chain couples TRBV7-9 to TRBJ2-1; 10 positions agree with TRBD2. Germline CDR1 SEHNR, CDR2 FQNEAQ (reference sequence). V shed 5 bases and J 9 bases; nucleotides not matched to a gene: 19. The CDR3 length is 18 residues. Written as DNA, the CDR3 is TGTGCCAGCAGCCCCCCATTGCGACTAGCGGGCATCAGGGGTGAGCAGTTCTTC. Translated, it gives CASSPPLRLAGIRGEQFF.

The chain joins TRBV5-1 to TRBJ2-7; 9 positions agree with TRBD1. The CDR3 spans 15 residues. The V gene end was trimmed by 3 bases and the J gene end by 5 bases; junction bases not matched to a gene: 9. CDR1 is SGHRS and CDR2 is YFSETQ in the germline V gene. CDR3 loop: CASSSGTGTPHEQYF. The CDR3 nucleotides read TGCGCCAGCAGCTCCGGGACAGGGACGCCCCACGAGCAGTACTTC.

The rearrangement links TRBV4-2 to TRBJ1-3; no firm D call. The CDR3 length is 16 residues. Trimming pared 4 bases from V and 0 bases from J, leaving 13 bases between. Germline values: CDR1 LGHNA, CDR2 YNFKEQ. The chain's CDR3 is CASSPRLGGSGNTIYF. The CDR3 bases are TGTGCCAGCAGCCCCAGACTAGGAGGCTCTGGAAACACCATATATTTT.

Here the CDR3 reads CASSLAKLHEQFF. The CDR3 nucleotides are TGTGCCAGCAGCTTAGCGAAGCTCCATGAGCAGTTCTTC. This chain joins TRBV7-9 and TRBJ2-1, with D hard to call. CDR1 and CDR2 from the germline V gene are SEHNR and FQNEAQ (reference sequence). Trimming shortened V by 0 bases and J by 8 bases, and 8 bases separated the two germline ends. The length of the CDR3 is 13 residues.

The chain is built from TRBV5-1 and TRBJ2-2; 8 bases are shared with TRBD1. After removal of 0 bases from V and 7 bases from J, the junction contained 2 bases not matched to a gene. Germline V CDR1 and CDR2: SGHRS, YFSETQ. There are 14 residues in the CDR3. CDR3 protein: CASSLGTGNGELFF. In nucleotides, the CDR3 is TGCGCCAGCAGCTTGGGGACAGGGAACGGGGAGCTGTTTTTT.

The chain joins TRBV6-5 to TRBJ1-6; D is undetermined. CDR3 length: 15 amino acids. From germline, CDR1 is MNHEY and CDR2 SVGAGI. Deletions cut 2 bases from V and 0 bases from J, with 5 bases between. CDR3 sequence reads: CASSYRDSYNSPLHF. CDR3 sequence (DNA): TGTGCCAGCAGTTACCGGGACTCCTATAATTCACCCCTCCACTTT.

The genes are TRBV4-3 and TRBJ2-7, with 8 bases lining up with TRBD1. CDR3 length: 15 amino acids. J lost 6 bases, V lost 4 bases, and 11 bases had no gene match. The germline gives CDR1 LGHNA, CDR2 YSLEER. CDR3 amino acids: CASSPVDREVTEQYF. The CDR3 DNA reads as TGCGCCAGCAGCCCGGTGGACAGGGAGGTCACCGAGCAGTACTTC.

This clone was recorded only once. The sample carries other DNA sequences with the same CDR3. The gene calls are TRBV11-3 and TRBJ2-7; 8 bases are a match to TRBD2. The CDR3 runs to 13 residues. The J segment lost 3 bases and the V segment lost 5 bases, leaving 3 bases of the junction unmatched. Germline CDR1 SGHNT, CDR2 YENEEA. Here the CDR3 reads CASSPGTSYEQYF. DNA of the CDR3: TGTGCCAGCAGCCCTGGGACTAGCTACGAGCAGTACTTC.

The V gene is TRBV30, the J gene TRBJ2-5; D perhaps matches TRBD1 (5 bases). V was cut by 3 bases and J by 8 bases, with 10 bases left in between. This CDR3 region has 11 residues. Germline values: CDR1 GTSNPN, CDR2 SVGIG (reference sequence). This CDR3 reads CAWRGAGTQYF. Here the CDR3 DNA reads TGTGCCTGGAGAGGGGCCGGCACCCAGTACTTC.

This chain links TRBV27 with TRBJ1-2; D unresolved. V shed 6 bases and J shed 4 bases, with 12 bases lying between them. This CDR3 spans 13 amino acids. Germline CDR1 reads MNHEY; CDR2 reads SMNVEV (reference sequence). In DNA form, the CDR3 reads TGTGCCAGCAGCCAGAATGGAGGCTATGGCTACACCTTC. Protein: CASSQNGGYGYTF.

A single count supports this clone. The CDR3 DNA sequence: TGTGCCAGCAGCTTTAGCAGCGAGCAGTACTTC. Translated, it gives CASSFSSEQYF. The chain joins TRBV5-4 to TRBJ2-7; D remains unclear. This CDR3 contains 11 residues. CDR1 and CDR2 (germline): SGHNT, YYREEE (reference sequence). Trimming took 2 bases from V and 6 from J, leaving 6 bases between them. Variable domain in full (rest from reference TRBV5-4 and TRBJ2-7): ETGVTQSPTHLIKTRGQQVTLRCSSQSGHNTVSWYQQALGQGPQFIFQYYREEENGRGNFPPRFSGLQFPNYSSELNVNALELDDSALYLCASSFSSEQYFGPGTRLTVT.

For the CDR3, the DNA is TGTGCCAGCAGGGGACAGGGGGGCACCGGGGAGCTGTTTTTT. It yields the protein CASRGQGGTGELFF. V and J are TRBV7-9 and TRBJ2-2; 11 nucleotides line up with TRBD1. Germline loops: CDR1 SEHNR, CDR2 FQNEAQ (reference sequence). This CDR3 region has 14 residues. With V trimmed by 6 bases and J by 4 bases, 1 base remained unmatched.

V usage is TRBV28 and J usage is TRBJ1-2; 9 nucleotides match TRBD1. This CDR3 is 14 amino acids long. The junction had 7 bases not matched to a gene; V was cut back by 5 bases and J by 6 bases. Germline V gives CDR1 MDHEN, CDR2 SYDVKM. In nucleotides, the CDR3 is TGTGCCAGCAGTCACCGGGACAGGGCGGATGGCTACACCTTC. Protein: CASSHRDRADGYTF.

The chain couples TRBV6-4 to TRBJ1-2, with 7 bases lining up with TRBD1. J was trimmed by 4 bases and V by 0 bases; bases with no gene match: 8. CDR1 and CDR2 (germline): MRHNA, SNTAGT. The CDR3 length is 16 residues. The CDR3 DNA follows: TGTGCCAGCAGTGACTCGAGTCCGACAGGGCTCTATGGCTACACCTTC. This codes for CASSDSSPTGLYGYTF.

This chain uses TRBV4-1 with TRBJ1-3; TRBD1 matches 9 bases. The trim removed 4 bases at V and 8 bases at J, leaving 9 bases unmatched. Germline V gives CDR1 MGHRA, CDR2 YSYEKL. The CDR3 runs 15 residues. The CDR3 bases are TGCGCCAGCAGCCGGATTGGACAGGGGTTAGACACCATATATTTT. This sequence encodes CASSRIGQGLDTIYF.

The chain has TRBV30 and TRBJ2-3; 7 bases agree with TRBD2. Germline V gene sequence: CDR1 GTSNPN, CDR2 SVGIG (reference sequence). There are 15 residues in the CDR3. The V gene end was trimmed by 2 bases and the J gene end by 1 base; junction bases not matched to a gene: 6. As DNA, the CDR3 is TGTGCCTGGAGTACACGGGAGGTAGGCACAGATACGCAGTATTTT. It translates to CAWSTREVGTDTQYF.

A few counts support this clone. This chain uses TRBV29-1 with TRBJ2-7, with 7 nucleotides matching TRBD1. The V segment lost 4 bases and the J segment 3 bases; nucleotides outside the gene matches: 6. The CDR3 sequence is 13 residues long. CDR1 SQVTM and CDR2 ANQGSEA come from the germline V gene. For the CDR3, the DNA is TGCAGCGTTGGGGACAGAACGGTCTACGAGCAGTACTTC. It is translated as CSVGDRTVYEQYF.

The chain couples TRBV19 to TRBJ2-5; 13 bases map to TRBD2. Germline CDR1 reads LNHDA; CDR2 reads SQIVND (reference sequence). This CDR3 has 15 amino acids. Trimming at V came to 5 bases and at J to 5 bases, leaving 5 bases not matched to a gene. The chain's CDR3 is CASSVTSGRGETQYF. As DNA, the CDR3 is TGTGCCAGTAGTGTCACTAGCGGGAGGGGGGAGACCCAGTACTTC.

The gene calls are TRBV19 and TRBJ2-7, with 8 positions matching TRBD1. This CDR3 has 14 amino acids. Germline CDR1 is LNHDA and CDR2 is SQIVND (reference sequence). J gave up 5 bases and V 5 bases, and 8 bases lay outside the gene matches. The CDR3 protein is CASSPWTGNNEQYF. The CDR3 DNA is TGTGCCAGTAGTCCTTGGACAGGGAATAACGAGCAGTACTTC.

The chain carries TRBV4-2 and TRBJ1-3; no definite D call. Germline assignment: CDR1 LGHNA and CDR2 YNFKEQ. The CDR3 has 15 amino acids. The V gene lost 4 bases and the J gene lost 5 bases, with 15 bases spanning the gap. In DNA form, the CDR3 reads TGTGCCAGCAGCCGCGGTCGCCTGTCGAGAAACACCATATATTTT. Protein sequence: CASSRGRLSRNTIYF.

This chain connects TRBV19 to TRBJ1-1; D remains unclear. The CDR3 loop spans 14 amino acids. Germline CDR1 is LNHDA and CDR2 is SQIVND (reference sequence). V was shortened by 5 bases and J by 4 bases, with 14 bases between the two germline ends. CDR3 sequence: CASSQLHSITEAFF. DNA for the CDR3: TGTGCCAGTAGTCAGCTCCACAGTATCACTGAAGCTTTCTTT. The whole variable domain, filled in from reference TRBV19 and TRBJ1-1, reads DGGITQSPKYLFRKEGQNVTLSCEQNLNHDAMYWYRQDPGQGLRLIYYSQIVNDFQKGDIAEGYSVSREKKESFPLTVTSAQKNPTAFYLCASSQLHSITEAFFGQGTRLTVV.

The chain carries TRBV30 and TRBJ2-1; 10 nucleotides line up with TRBD2. The trim removed 1 base at V and 8 bases at J, leaving 8 bases unmatched. Looked up from germline, CDR1 is GTSNPN and CDR2 is SVGIG (reference sequence). The length of the CDR3 is 15 residues. The chain's CDR3 is CAWSGRAGGRDEQFF. The CDR3 coding sequence is TGTGCCTGGAGTGGAAGAGCGGGAGGGCGGGATGAGCAGTTCTTC.

V gene TRBV7-8 combines with J gene TRBJ2-7; 11 positions agree with TRBD2. Looked up from germline, CDR1 is SGHVS and CDR2 is FQNEAQ. CDR3 size: 16 residues. V was pared by 0 bases and J by 6 bases, with 7 bases of the junction left unmatched. The CDR3 region is CASSLARLAGGREQYF. The CDR3 DNA reads TGTGCCAGCAGCTTAGCTAGGCTAGCGGGAGGTCGCGAGCAGTACTTC.

The rearrangement links TRBV29-1 to TRBJ1-2; TRBD1 might be the D (5 bases). This CDR3 contains 13 residues. V lost 6 bases, J lost 8 bases, and 19 bases lay in between. The germline CDR1 and CDR2 sequences are SQVTM and ANQGSEA. CDR3 coding DNA: TGCAGCGTCGAGACTCAGGGCGGGGGGGGCTACACCTTC. It encodes CSVETQGGGGYTF. The full variable domain, its missing parts supplied by reference TRBV29-1 and TRBJ1-2, is SAVISQKPSRDICQRGTSLTIQCQVDSQVTMMFWYRQQPGQSLTLIATANQGSEATYESGFVIDKFPISRPNLTFSTLTVSNMSPEDSSIYLCSVETQGGGGYTFGSGTRLTVV.

This clone was detected only a few times. V and J are TRBV7-9 and TRBJ2-5; no clear D gene. The end of the DNA is better explained by TRBJ2-7, so the J call may be wrong. The CDR3 has 14 amino acids. Germline-derived CDR1 and CDR2 are SEHNR and FQNEAQ (reference sequence). Written as DNA, the CDR3 is TGTGCCAGCAGCTTAGTCGGTGCCGCCTACGAGCAGTACTTC. This sequence encodes CASSLVGAAYEQYF.

The V and J genes are TRBV27 and TRBJ1-2; D is ambiguous. Trimming removed 5 bases from V and 5 bases from J, with 15 bases in between. CDR1 MNHEY and CDR2 SMNVEV come from the germline V gene (reference sequence). The CDR3 totals 14 residues. The CDR3 bases are TGTGCCAGCAGTGGATCCGGGAGAAGATATGGCTACACCTTC. It codes for CASSGSGRRYGYTF.

This sequence joins TRBV29-1 and TRBJ2-3, with D uncertain. Deletions cut 2 bases from V and 7 bases from J, with 10 bases between. The CDR3 is made up of 12 amino acids. Per germline, CDR1 SQVTM and CDR2 ANQGSEA. The CDR3 DNA sequence: TGCAGCGTTGAACTGATTACTAATACGCAGTATTTT. This encodes CSVELITNTQYF.

This clone was recorded once. This rearrangement joins TRBV28 to TRBJ2-7; TRBD1 agrees at 10 bases. Germline V gene data show CDR1 as MDHEN and CDR2 as SYDVKM. There are 13 residues in the CDR3. Trimming removed 5 bases from V and 6 bases from J; junction bases left unmatched: 4. The CDR3 sequence is CASSPRDRGEQYF. CDR3 sequence (DNA): TGTGCCAGCAGTCCTAGGGACAGGGGCGAGCAGTACTTC.

V and J are TRBV18 and TRBJ2-4, with TRBD2 matching 13 bases. CDR3 length equals 16 residues. Germline assignment: CDR1 KGHSH and CDR2 LQKENI. With V trimmed by 3 bases and J by 1 base, 0 bases remained unmatched. The chain's CDR3 is CASSPTSGRAKNIQYF. DNA for the CDR3: TGTGCCAGCTCACCGACTAGCGGGAGGGCCAAAAACATTCAGTACTTC.